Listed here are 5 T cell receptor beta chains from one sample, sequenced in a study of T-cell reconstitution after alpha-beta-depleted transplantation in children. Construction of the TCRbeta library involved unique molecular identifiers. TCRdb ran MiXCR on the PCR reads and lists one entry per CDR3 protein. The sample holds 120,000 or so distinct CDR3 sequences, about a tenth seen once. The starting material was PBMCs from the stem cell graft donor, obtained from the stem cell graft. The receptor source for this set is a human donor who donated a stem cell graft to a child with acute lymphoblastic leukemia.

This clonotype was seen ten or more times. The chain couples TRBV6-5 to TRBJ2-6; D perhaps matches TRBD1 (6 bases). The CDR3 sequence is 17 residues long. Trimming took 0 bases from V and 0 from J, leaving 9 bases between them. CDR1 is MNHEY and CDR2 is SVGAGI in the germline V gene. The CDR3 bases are TGTGCCAGCAGTTACTCGGGACATCTCTCTGGGGCCAACGTCCTGACTTTC. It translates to CASSYSGHLSGANVLTF.

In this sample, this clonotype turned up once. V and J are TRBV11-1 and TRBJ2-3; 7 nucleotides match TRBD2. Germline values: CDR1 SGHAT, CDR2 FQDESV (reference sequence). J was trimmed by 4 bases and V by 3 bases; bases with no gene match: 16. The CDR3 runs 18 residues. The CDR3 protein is CASSFSFGRAGWADTQYF. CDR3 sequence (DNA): TGTGCCAGCAGCTTTTCTTTTGGACGAGCGGGATGGGCAGATACGCAGTATTTT. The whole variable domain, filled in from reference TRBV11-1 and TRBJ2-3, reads EAEVAQSPRYKITEKSQAVAFWCDPISGHATLYWYRQILGQGPELLVQFQDESVVDDSQLPKDRFSAERLKGVDSTLKIQPAELGDSAMYLCASSFSFGRAGWADTQYFGPGTRLTVL.

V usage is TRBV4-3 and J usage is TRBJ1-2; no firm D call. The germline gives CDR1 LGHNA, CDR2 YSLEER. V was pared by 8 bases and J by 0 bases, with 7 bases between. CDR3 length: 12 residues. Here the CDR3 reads CASSTSNYGYTF. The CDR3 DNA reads TGCGCCAGCTCAACCTCTAACTATGGCTACACCTTC.

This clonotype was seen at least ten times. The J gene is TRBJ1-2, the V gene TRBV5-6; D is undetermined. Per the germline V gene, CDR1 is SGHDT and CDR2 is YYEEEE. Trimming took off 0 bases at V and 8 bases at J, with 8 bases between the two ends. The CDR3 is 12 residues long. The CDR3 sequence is CASSLVKGGYTF. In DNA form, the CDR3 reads TGTGCCAGCAGCTTGGTGAAGGGAGGCTACACCTTC.

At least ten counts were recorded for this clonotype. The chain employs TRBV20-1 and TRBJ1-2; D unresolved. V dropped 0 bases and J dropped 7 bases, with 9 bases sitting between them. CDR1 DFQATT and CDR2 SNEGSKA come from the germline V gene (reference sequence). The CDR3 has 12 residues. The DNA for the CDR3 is TGCAGTGCTAGAGATCAGAGGAGTGGCTACACCTTC. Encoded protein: CSARDQRSGYTF.